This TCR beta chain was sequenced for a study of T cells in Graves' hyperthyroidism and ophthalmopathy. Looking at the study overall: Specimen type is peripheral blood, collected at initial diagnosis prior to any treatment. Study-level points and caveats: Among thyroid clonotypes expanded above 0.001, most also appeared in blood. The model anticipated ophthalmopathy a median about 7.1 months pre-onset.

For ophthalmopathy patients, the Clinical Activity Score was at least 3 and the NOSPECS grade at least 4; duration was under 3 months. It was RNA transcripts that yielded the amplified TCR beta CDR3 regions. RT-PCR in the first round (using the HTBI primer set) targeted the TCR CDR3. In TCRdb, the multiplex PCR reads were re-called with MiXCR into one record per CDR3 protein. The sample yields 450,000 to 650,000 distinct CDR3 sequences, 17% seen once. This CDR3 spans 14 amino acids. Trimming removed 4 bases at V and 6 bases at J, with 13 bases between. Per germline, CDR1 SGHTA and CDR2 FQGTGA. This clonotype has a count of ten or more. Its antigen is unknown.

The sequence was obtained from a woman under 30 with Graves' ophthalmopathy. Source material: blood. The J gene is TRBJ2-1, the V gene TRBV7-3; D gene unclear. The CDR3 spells CASSSGAGVNEQFF. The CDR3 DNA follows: TGTGCCAGCAGCTCGGGTGCTGGCGTCAATGAGCAGTTCTTC.